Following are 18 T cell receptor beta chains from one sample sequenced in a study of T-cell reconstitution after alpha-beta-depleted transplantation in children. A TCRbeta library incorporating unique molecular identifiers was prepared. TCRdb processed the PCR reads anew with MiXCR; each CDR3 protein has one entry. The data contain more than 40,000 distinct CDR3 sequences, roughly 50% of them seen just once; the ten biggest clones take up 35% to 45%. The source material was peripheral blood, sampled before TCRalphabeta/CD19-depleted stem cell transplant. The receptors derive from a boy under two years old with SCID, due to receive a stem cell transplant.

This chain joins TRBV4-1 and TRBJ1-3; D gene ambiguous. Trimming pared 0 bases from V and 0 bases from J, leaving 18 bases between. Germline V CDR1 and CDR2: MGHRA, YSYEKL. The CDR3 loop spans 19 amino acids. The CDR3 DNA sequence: TGCGCCAGCAGCCAAGATAACTCCCACCTTAAATTCTCTGGAAACACCATATATTTT. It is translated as CASSQDNSHLKFSGNTIYF.

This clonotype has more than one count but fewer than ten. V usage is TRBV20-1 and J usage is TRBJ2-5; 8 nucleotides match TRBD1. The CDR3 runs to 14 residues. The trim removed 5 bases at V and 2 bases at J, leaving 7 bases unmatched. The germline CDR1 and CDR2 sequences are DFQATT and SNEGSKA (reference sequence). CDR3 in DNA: TGCAGTGCTGAACGGACAGGGTCGCAAGAGACCCAGTACTTC. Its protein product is CSAERTGSQETQYF.

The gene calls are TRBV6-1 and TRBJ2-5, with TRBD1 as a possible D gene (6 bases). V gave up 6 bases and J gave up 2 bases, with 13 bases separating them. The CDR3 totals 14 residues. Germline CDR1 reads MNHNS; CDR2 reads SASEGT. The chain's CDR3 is CASRAKGHQETQYF. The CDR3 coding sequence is TGTGCCAGCAGGGCGAAGGGACATCAAGAGACCCAGTACTTC.

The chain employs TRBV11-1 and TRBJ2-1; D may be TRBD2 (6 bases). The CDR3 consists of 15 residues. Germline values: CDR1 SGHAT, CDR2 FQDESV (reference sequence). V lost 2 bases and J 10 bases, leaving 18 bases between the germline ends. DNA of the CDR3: TGTGCCAGCAGCTTAAGCCGGGACTCCCTACACGAGCAGTTCTTC. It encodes CASSLSRDSLHEQFF.

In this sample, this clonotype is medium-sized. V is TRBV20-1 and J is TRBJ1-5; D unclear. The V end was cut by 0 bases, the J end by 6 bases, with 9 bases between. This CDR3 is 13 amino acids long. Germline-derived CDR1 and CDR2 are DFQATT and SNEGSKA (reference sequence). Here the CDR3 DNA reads TGCAGTGCTAGAGAAGTCTCGGGTCAGCCCCAGCATTTT. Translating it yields CSAREVSGQPQHF.

The CDR3 here is CASSLIGVEKLFF. Here the CDR3 DNA reads TGTGCCAGCAGCTTGATCGGGGTTGAAAAACTGTTTTTT. V usage is TRBV5-6 and J usage is TRBJ1-4; D remains unclear. CDR3 length equals 13 residues. The V gene's germline CDR1 is SGHDT and CDR2 YYEEEE. The V end was cut by 1 base, the J end by 7 bases, with 8 bases between.

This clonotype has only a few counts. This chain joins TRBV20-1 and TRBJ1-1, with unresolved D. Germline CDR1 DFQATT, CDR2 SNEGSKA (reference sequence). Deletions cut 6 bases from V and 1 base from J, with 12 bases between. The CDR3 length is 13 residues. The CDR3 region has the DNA TGCAGTGCGACTACTACAGCGAACACTGAAGCTTTCTTT. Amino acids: CSATTTANTEAFF.

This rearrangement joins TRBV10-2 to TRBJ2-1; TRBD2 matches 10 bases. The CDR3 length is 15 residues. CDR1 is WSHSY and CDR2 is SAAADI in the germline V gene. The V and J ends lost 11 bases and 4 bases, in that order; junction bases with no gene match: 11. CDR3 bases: TGCGCCTTATCGGAGGATAGCGGGGGGTACAATGAGCAGTTCTTC. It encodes CALSEDSGGYNEQFF.

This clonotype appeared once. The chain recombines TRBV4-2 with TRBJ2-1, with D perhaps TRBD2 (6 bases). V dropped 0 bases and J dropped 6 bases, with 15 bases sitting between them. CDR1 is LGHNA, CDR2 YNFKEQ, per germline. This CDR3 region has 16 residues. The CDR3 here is CASSQDLGGASNEQFF. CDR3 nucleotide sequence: TGTGCCAGCAGCCAAGACCTCGGGGGTGCGAGCAATGAGCAGTTCTTC.

This CDR3 is CASSSGRLSGLREKLFF. In DNA form, the CDR3 reads TGCGCCAGCAGCTCGGGCCGATTGAGCGGGCTCAGGGAAAAACTGTTTTTT. This chain uses TRBV5-1 with TRBJ1-4; D not certain. CDR1 is SGHRS and CDR2 is YFSETQ in the germline V gene. This CDR3 contains 17 residues. V lost 3 bases and J lost 8, with 23 bases in between.

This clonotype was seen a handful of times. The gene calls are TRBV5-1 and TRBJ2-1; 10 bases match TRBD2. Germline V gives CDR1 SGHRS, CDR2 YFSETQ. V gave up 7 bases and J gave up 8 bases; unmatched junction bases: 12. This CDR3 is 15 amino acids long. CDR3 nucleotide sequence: TGCGCCAGCCGTTCAGCGGGGGGGCCTTTGGATGAGCAGTTCTTC. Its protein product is CASRSAGGPLDEQFF.

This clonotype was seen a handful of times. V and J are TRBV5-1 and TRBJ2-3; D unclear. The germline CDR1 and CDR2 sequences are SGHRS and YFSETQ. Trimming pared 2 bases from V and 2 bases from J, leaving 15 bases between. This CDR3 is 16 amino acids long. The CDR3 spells CASSLGSTGYTDTQYF. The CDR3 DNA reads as TGCGCCAGCAGCTTAGGTAGCACCGGGTACACAGATACGCAGTATTTT.

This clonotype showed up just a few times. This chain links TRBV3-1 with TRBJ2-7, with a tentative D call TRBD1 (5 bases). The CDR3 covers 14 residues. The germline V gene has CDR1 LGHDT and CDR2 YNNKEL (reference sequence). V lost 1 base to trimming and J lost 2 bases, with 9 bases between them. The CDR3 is CASSQGTFAYEQYF. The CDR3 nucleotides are TGTGCCAGCAGCCAAGGGACATTCGCCTACGAGCAGTACTTC.

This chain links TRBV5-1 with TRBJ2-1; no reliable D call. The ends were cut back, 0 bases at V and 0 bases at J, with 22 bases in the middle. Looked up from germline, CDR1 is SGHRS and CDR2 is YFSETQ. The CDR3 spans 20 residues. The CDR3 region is CASSLVRTEGPFSSYNEQFF. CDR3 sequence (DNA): TGCGCCAGCAGCTTGGTAAGGACGGAAGGACCTTTTAGCTCCTACAATGAGCAGTTCTTC.

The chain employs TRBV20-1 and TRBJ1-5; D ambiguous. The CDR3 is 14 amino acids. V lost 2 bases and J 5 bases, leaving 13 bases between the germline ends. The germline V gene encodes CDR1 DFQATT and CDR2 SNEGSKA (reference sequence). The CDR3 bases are TGCAGTGCTAGAAACAGACTGCCTGATCAGCCCCAGCATTTT. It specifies CSARNRLPDQPQHF.

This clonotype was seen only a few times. The CDR3 sequence: CASSLGGGRGKQFF. The CDR3 bases are TGTGCCAGCAGTTTAGGGGGGGGCCGGGGGAAGCAGTTCTTC. The V and J genes are TRBV12-3 or TRBV12-4 and TRBJ2-1, with D possibly being TRBD2 (7 bases). Trimming left V 1 base short and J 11 bases short, with 15 bases between. This CDR3 is built from 14 residues.

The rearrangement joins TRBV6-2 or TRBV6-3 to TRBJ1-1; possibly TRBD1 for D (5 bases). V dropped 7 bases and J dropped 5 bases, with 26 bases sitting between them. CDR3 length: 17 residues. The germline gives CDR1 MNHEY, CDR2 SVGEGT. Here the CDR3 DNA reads TGTGCCAGCAACCCCTTAGTATTGAGGGGCGGTAGGACTGAAGCTTTCTTT. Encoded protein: CASNPLVLRGGRTEAFF.

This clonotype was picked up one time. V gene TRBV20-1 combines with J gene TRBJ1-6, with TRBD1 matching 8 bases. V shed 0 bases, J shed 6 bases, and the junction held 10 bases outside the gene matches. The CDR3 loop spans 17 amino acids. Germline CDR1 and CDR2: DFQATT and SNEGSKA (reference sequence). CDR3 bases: TGCAGTGCTAGAGAGGGGACAGGTTCTGGGGTTAATTCACCCCTCCACTTT. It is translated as CSAREGTGSGVNSPLHF.